This T cell receptor beta chain appears in the sequencing data of a study of T cells in Graves' hyperthyroidism and ophthalmopathy. Concerning this clonotype itself: Its antigen is not identified.

The source material, RNA transcripts, was used to amplify TCR beta CDR3 regions. In the first-round RT-PCR of the TCR CDR3, the HTBI primer set was used. TCRdb reprocessed the multiplex PCR reads via MiXCR and lists one record per CDR3 protein. Of 490,000 or so distinct CDR3 sequences listed, less than 25% are singletons. On the basis of clinical symptoms, serum thyroxine and TRAb, thyroid ultrasound and orbital computed tomography, diagnoses were made. Each 10 ml fresh peripheral blood draw supplied the PBMCs. The length of the CDR3 is 15 residues. Trimming cost V 5 bases and J 0 bases, with 13 bases left between them. Germline-derived CDR1 and CDR2 are LNHDA and SQIVND (reference sequence). Study-wide results and limits: In blood, most of the thyroid clonotypes expanded above 0.001 were also present.

The clonotype originates from a woman aged 70 to 79 with Graves' ophthalmopathy. The rearrangement links TRBV19 to TRBJ1-1; D might be TRBD1 (5 bases). Sequencing input: blood. The CDR3 sequence: CASSSDRRMNTEAFF. DNA of the CDR3: TGTGCCAGTAGTTCCGACAGAAGAATGAACACTGAAGCTTTCTTT. The full variable domain, completed using reference TRBV19 and TRBJ1-1, is DGGITQSPKYLFRKEGQNVTLSCEQNLNHDAMYWYRQDPGQGLRLIYYSQIVNDFQKGDIAEGYSVSREKKESFPLTVTSAQKNPTAFYLCASSSDRRMNTEAFFGQGTRLTVV.